The entry below gives a single TCR beta chain sequence along with its context. The sample originates from a study of post-analysis software for immune sequencing data. Sequencing libraries made from TCR beta cDNA carried unique molecular identifiers. TCRdb passed the PCR reads through MiXCR, listing each CDR3 protein once. Here the sample spans almost 700,000 distinct CDR3 sequences, 55% to 70% being singletons. This clonotype originated in a girl aged 2 to 10 with multiple sclerosis. The sequencing input was blood.

The CDR3 coding sequence is TGTGCCAGCAGCTTAAGACTTGATAGTGATGAGCAGTTCTTC. Protein sequence: CASSLRLDSDEQFF. V is TRBV7-3 and J is TRBJ2-1; D not certain. In germline, CDR1 is SGHTA, CDR2 FQGTGA. The CDR3 extends over 14 amino acids. The V gene lost 1 base and the J gene lost 8 bases, with 12 bases spanning the gap.